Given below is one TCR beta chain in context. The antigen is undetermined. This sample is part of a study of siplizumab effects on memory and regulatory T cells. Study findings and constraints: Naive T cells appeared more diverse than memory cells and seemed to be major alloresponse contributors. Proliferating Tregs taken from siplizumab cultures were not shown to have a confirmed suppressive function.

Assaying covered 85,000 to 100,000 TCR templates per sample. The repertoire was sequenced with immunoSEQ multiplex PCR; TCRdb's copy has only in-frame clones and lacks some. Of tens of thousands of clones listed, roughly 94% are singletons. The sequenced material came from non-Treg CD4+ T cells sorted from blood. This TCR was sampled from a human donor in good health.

This CDR3 reads CARSFGPLGQETQYF. CDR3 nucleotide sequence: TGTGCCAGAAGCTTCGGTCCTTTAGGTCAAGAGACCCAGTACTTC. The V call is TRBV5-3, the J call TRBJ2-5; no definite D call. TRBV5-3 is designated an ORF whose function remains uncertain. The V gene lost 2 bases and the J gene lost 2 bases, with 13 bases spanning the gap. The CDR3 consists of 15 residues.